One and the same sample provided the 9 T cell receptor beta chains below, sequenced in a study of blood T cell repertoires in COVID-19. Some clones are missing from TCRdb's copy, which holds only in-frame ones; the method was immunoSEQ multiplex PCR. The sample records about 98,000 clones, over 70% being singletons. The sample comprised peripheral blood. These receptors were collected from an elderly woman with acute or convalescent COVID-19.

This clone was seen only a few times. V and J are TRBV6-4 and TRBJ1-6, with 8 bases lining up with TRBD1. V shed 4 bases and J 8 bases; nucleotides not matched to a gene: 1. This CDR3 has 13 residues. The germline V gene has CDR1 MRHNA and CDR2 SNTAGT. The CDR3 DNA reads as TGTGCCAGCAGTGTGGACAGGGATTCACCCCTCCACTTT. Amino acids: CASSVDRDSPLHF.

The chain uses TRBV7-8 and TRBJ2-7, with D possibly being TRBD1 (7 bases). The germline V gene has CDR1 SGHVS and CDR2 FQNEAQ. The V end was cut by 4 bases, the J end by 5 bases, with 12 bases between. This CDR3 has 13 amino acids. CDR3 sequence: CASSSRGTDEQYF. The CDR3 DNA reads as TGTGCCAGCAGCTCCCGGGGGACAGACGAGCAGTACTTC.

The chain joins TRBV12-3 or TRBV12-4 to TRBJ1-1; no clear D. Trimming cost V 5 bases and J 10 bases, with 14 bases left between them. This CDR3 has 12 amino acids. The CDR3 protein is CASSGLDLGAFF. CDR3 bases: TGTGCCAGCAGTGGTTTAGACTTAGGAGCTTTCTTT.

The chain joins TRBV9 to TRBJ1-6; D ambiguous. The CDR3 is made up of 13 amino acids. Trimming removed 6 bases from V and 6 bases from J, with 10 bases in between. The germline gives CDR1 SGDLS, CDR2 YYNGEE. For the CDR3, the DNA is TGTGCCAGCACAGGAAGTGTTAATTCACCCCTCCACTTT. Residues: CASTGSVNSPLHF.

V and J are TRBV5-1 and TRBJ2-3; 7 bases are shared with TRBD1. The CDR3 is 14 residues long. CDR1 is SGHRS and CDR2 is YFSETQ in the germline V gene. V was clipped by 7 bases and J by 2 bases; unmatched bases: 7. For the CDR3, the DNA is TGCGCCAGCCGCCCCGGGACAGACACAGATACGCAGTATTTT. The encoded protein is CASRPGTDTDTQYF.

The chain has TRBV3-1 (or the pseudogene TRBV3-2) and TRBJ1-5, with TRBD1 as a possible D gene (6 bases). Germline CDR1 reads LGHDT; CDR2 reads YNNKEL (reference sequence). The CDR3 covers 15 residues. V dropped 1 base and J dropped 1 base, with 8 bases sitting between them. CDR3 coding DNA: TGTGCCAGCAGCCAAGCGACAGGAAGCAATCAGCCCCAGCATTTT. As protein: CASSQATGSNQPQHF.

This clone occurred once. The V and J genes are TRBV5-5 and TRBJ2-1; 7 positions agree with TRBD2. The germline V gene encodes CDR1 SGHKS and CDR2 YYEKEE (reference sequence). V gave up 0 bases and J gave up 4 bases; unmatched junction bases: 4. The CDR3 totals 15 residues. CDR3 residues: CASSLGAGVYNEQFF. As DNA, the CDR3 is TGTGCCAGCAGCTTGGGGGCGGGGGTGTACAATGAGCAGTTCTTC.

This clone was recorded once. The chain employs TRBV4-3 and TRBJ2-5; D is unclear. Trimming removed 3 bases at V and 7 bases at J, with 9 bases between. Germline-derived CDR1 and CDR2 are LGHNA and YSLEER. There are 12 residues in the CDR3. DNA of the CDR3: TGCGCCAGCAGCCAGGGCTCTGGGACCCAGTACTTC. This sequence encodes CASSQGSGTQYF.

The rearrangement joins TRBV7-3 to TRBJ2-3; 8 nucleotides match TRBD1. J lost 4 bases, V lost 6 bases, and 12 bases had no gene match. CDR3 length: 16 amino acids. The germline V gene encodes CDR1 SGHTA and CDR2 FQGTGA. CDR3 region: CASSSGLDRVSDTQYF. In DNA, the CDR3 is TGTGCCAGCAGTTCGGGCCTGGACAGGGTCTCAGATACGCAGTATTTT.